This entry lists 20 T cell receptor beta chains sequenced from one sample in a study of blood T cell repertoires in COVID-19 (dated by TCRdb to between 2020 and 2021). Library creation used the immunoSEQ multiplex PCR assay. TCRdb obtained this table from immuneACCESS and retained in-frame rearrangements with V and J assigned. These tables miss some clones; where compared with another copy, unresolved V genes account for less than half of the shortfall, and the remainder is unexplained. Across this sample there are under 200,000 clones, with 75% to 90% seen only once. The top ten clonotypes cover around 10% of the sample. Material: peripheral blood. Receptor source: an elderly woman with active or convalescent COVID-19.

V usage is TRBV4-3 and J usage is TRBJ1-3, with D uncertain. This CDR3 is 16 amino acids long. Between the trimmed V and J ends, which lost 0 bases and 4 bases, there was a span of 13 bases. Germline V lookup: CDR1 LGHNA, CDR2 YSLEER. As DNA, the CDR3 is TGCGCCAGCAGCCAAGATTATCCGGGGTCCGGAAACACCATATATTTT. It encodes CASSQDYPGSGNTIYF.

This rearrangement joins TRBV7-2 to TRBJ1-1; D gene ambiguous. V was clipped by 2 bases and J by 5 bases, with 9 bases between them. The CDR3 has 13 amino acids. Germline CDR1 SGHTA, CDR2 FQGNSA. CDR3 amino acids: CASSLNGLTEAFF. The CDR3 coding sequence is TGTGCCAGCAGCTTAAATGGGCTGACTGAAGCTTTCTTT.

V is TRBV3-1 (or the pseudogene TRBV3-2) and J is TRBJ1-2; D remains ambiguous. Trimming left V 0 bases short and J 0 bases short, with 11 bases between. There are 16 residues in the CDR3. Germline loops: CDR1 LGHDT, CDR2 YNNKEL (reference sequence). The DNA for the CDR3 is TGTGCCAGCAGCCAAGAGTATCAGGTAGCTAACTATGGCTACACCTTC. Amino acid sequence: CASSQEYQVANYGYTF.

The chain is built from TRBV29-1 and TRBJ1-1, with 8 bases lining up with TRBD1. Per germline, CDR1 SQVTM and CDR2 ANQGSEA. The J segment lost 5 bases and the V segment lost 4 bases, leaving 9 bases of the junction unmatched. The CDR3 length is 14 residues. The CDR3 coding sequence is TGCAGCGTTGTCCTCCGGGACAGGAGTACTGAAGCTTTCTTT. It encodes CSVVLRDRSTEAFF.

This clone has more than one count but fewer than ten. CDR3 sequence (DNA): TGTGCCAGCAGTTTATACGGACAGGGGAACTCCTACGAGCAGTACTTC. It translates to CASSLYGQGNSYEQYF. The chain joins TRBV27 to TRBJ2-7, with TRBD1 matching over 9 bases. CDR1 is MNHEY, CDR2 SMNVEV, per germline (reference sequence). The CDR3 has 16 residues. V lost 1 base, J lost 0 bases, and 4 bases stayed unmatched.

This chain uses TRBV4-1 with TRBJ2-7; D not resolved. The CDR3 extends over 16 amino acids. The V end was cut by 0 bases, the J end by 1 base, with 13 bases between. The germline CDR1 and CDR2 sequences are MGHRA and YSYEKL. The CDR3 bases are TGCGCCAGCAGCCAAGACTTTTGGGCCAGATCCTACGAGCAGTACTTC. Translated, it gives CASSQDFWARSYEQYF.

CDR3 in DNA: TGTGCCAACGCGGGGGGGCCCGGCACCGGGGAGCTGTTTTTT. Translating it yields CANAGGPGTGELFF. V gene TRBV7-2 combines with J gene TRBJ2-2; TRBD2 agrees at 9 bases. With 10 bases clipped from V and 4 bases from J, the junction kept 7 bases outside the gene matches. Germline assignment: CDR1 SGHTA and CDR2 FQGNSA. The CDR3 has 14 residues.

The sample holds a few counts of this clone. The chain carries TRBV5-4 and TRBJ2-2; 7 nucleotides agree with TRBD2. The CDR3 runs 16 residues. CDR1 is SGHNT, CDR2 YYREEE, per germline (reference sequence). Trimming at V came to 0 bases and at J to 1 base, leaving 3 bases not matched to a gene. The CDR3 nucleotides read TGTGCCAGCAGCTTGGTGGCTAGCGGGAACACCGGGGAGCTGTTTTTT. It codes for CASSLVASGNTGELFF.

J is TRBJ1-2 and V is TRBV2; D is perhaps TRBD1 (5 bases). Looked up from germline, CDR1 is SNHLY and CDR2 is FYNNEI. The CDR3 is 14 amino acids. V dropped 1 base and J dropped 4 bases, with 10 bases sitting between them. In nucleotides, the CDR3 is TGTGCCAGCAGTGAAGAGGGGTGGAGCTATGGCTACACCTTC. It yields the protein CASSEEGWSYGYTF. The entire variable domain, with the rest obtained from reference TRBV2 and TRBJ1-2, is as follows: EPEVTQTPSHQVTQMGQEVILRCVPISNHLYFYWYRQILGQKVEFLVSFYNNEISEKSEIFDDQFSVERPDGSNFTLKIRSTKLEDSAMYFCASSEEGWSYGYTFGSGTRLTVV.

The V gene is TRBV30, the J gene TRBJ1-2; D gene ambiguous. V lost 5 bases to trimming and J lost 1 base, with 14 bases between them. The V gene's germline CDR1 is GTSNPN and CDR2 SVGIG (reference sequence). CDR3 length: 14 residues. The DNA of the CDR3 is TGTGCCTGGTGCTCCCCCCAGTTTAACTATGGCTACACCTTC. Translating it yields CAWCSPQFNYGYTF.

The table lists this clone with a few counts. J is TRBJ1-1 and V is TRBV10-2, with D maybe TRBD1 (5 bases). CDR3 length equals 13 residues. V gave up 11 bases and J gave up 4 bases, with 17 bases separating them. Germline lookup yields CDR1 WSHSY and CDR2 SAAADI. The CDR3 DNA reads TGCGCCGTATCGGGGGGGAGTGGCACTGAAGCTTTCTTT. Amino acids: CAVSGGSGTEAFF.

The chain is built from TRBV6-2 or TRBV6-3 and TRBJ2-7, with D perhaps TRBD2 (5 bases). Germline lookup yields CDR1 MNHEY and CDR2 SVGEGT. V lost 5 bases, J lost 6 bases, and 20 bases lay in between. The CDR3 length is 15 residues. The CDR3 reads CASSPPGKGSGEQYF. The CDR3 DNA follows: TGTGCCAGCAGTCCCCCGGGGAAGGGTTCCGGCGAGCAGTACTTC.

This clone was counted a few times. The J gene is TRBJ2-1, the V gene TRBV7-6; 8 bases are a match to TRBD1. CDR3 length equals 15 residues. CDR1 SGHVS and CDR2 FNYEAQ come from the germline V gene. The V gene end was trimmed by 0 bases and the J gene end by 4 bases; junction bases not matched to a gene: 2. CDR3 sequence (DNA): TGTGCCAGCAGCTTAGCCCAGGGGGCTTACAATGAGCAGTTCTTC. Residues: CASSLAQGAYNEQFF.

The V call is TRBV6-4, the J call TRBJ1-1; D might be TRBD1 (6 bases). The CDR3 contains 15 residues. Germline V gives CDR1 MRHNA, CDR2 SNTAGT. V dropped 6 bases and J dropped 4 bases, with 18 bases sitting between them. CDR3 DNA sequence: TGTGCCAGCAGGCCACAGGGTTCGGGGAGCACTGAAGCTTTCTTT. It yields the protein CASRPQGSGSTEAFF.

This clone was counted once. The genes are TRBV27 and TRBJ2-3, with a weak D call TRBD2 (5 bases). Germline V gives CDR1 MNHEY, CDR2 SMNVEV (reference sequence). V was trimmed by 6 bases and J by 0 bases, leaving 7 bases between them. The CDR3 contains 13 residues. The CDR3 loop is CASRRTSTDTQYF. The DNA for the CDR3 is TGTGCCAGCAGACGGACTAGCACAGATACGCAGTATTTT.

This clone came up many times. This chain joins TRBV7-2 and TRBJ2-1, with 10 bases aligning to TRBD2. In germline, CDR1 is SGHTA, CDR2 FQGNSA. Germline trimming cut 4 bases from V and 7 bases from J; bases unmatched to any gene: 10. The CDR3 loop spans 16 amino acids. The CDR3 loop is CASSSSIAGGLNEQFF. The CDR3 nucleotides read TGTGCCAGCAGCTCATCAATAGCGGGGGGCCTAAATGAGCAGTTCTTC.

The chain combines TRBV2 with TRBJ1-5; TRBD1 matches 7 bases. The germline gives CDR1 SNHLY, CDR2 FYNNEI. This CDR3 is 13 amino acids long. V shed 8 bases, J shed 5 bases, and the junction held 6 bases outside the gene matches. This CDR3 is CASGRGTDQPQHF. As DNA, the CDR3 is TGTGCCAGCGGACGCGGGACAGATCAGCCCCAGCATTTT.

This clone was seen once. V gene TRBV5-1 combines with J gene TRBJ1-1; TRBD1 matches at 8 bases. J gave up 1 base and V 0 bases, and 5 bases lay outside the gene matches. CDR3 size: 16 residues. Germline V gives CDR1 SGHRS, CDR2 YFSETQ. The CDR3 reads CASSLDAGGGNTEAFF. The CDR3 DNA follows: TGCGCCAGCAGCTTGGACGCAGGGGGCGGGAACACTGAAGCTTTCTTT.

The chain has TRBV4-3 and TRBJ2-1; TRBD1 agrees at 8 bases. Germline V gene lookup returns CDR1 LGHNA and CDR2 YSLEER. The CDR3 runs 18 residues. The V and J ends lost 4 bases and 0 bases, in that order; junction bases with no gene match: 11. This chain's CDR3 is CASSPETGAPNSYNEQFF. In DNA, the CDR3 is TGCGCCAGCAGCCCCGAGACAGGGGCCCCTAACTCCTACAATGAGCAGTTCTTC.

This clone occurred a few times. V is TRBV5-4 and J is TRBJ1-4, with 8 bases lining up with TRBD1. This CDR3 is 14 amino acids long. Germline loops: CDR1 SGHNT, CDR2 YYREEE (reference sequence). Trimming took 3 bases from V and 4 from J; bases not matched to a gene: 2. Here the CDR3 reads CASSSGGLNEKLFF. In DNA, the CDR3 is TGTGCCAGCAGCTCAGGGGGCCTTAATGAAAAACTGTTTTTT. Together with reference TRBV5-4 and TRBJ1-4, the CDR3 gives the full variable domain: ETGVTQSPTHLIKTRGQQVTLRCSSQSGHNTVSWYQQALGQGPQFIFQYYREEENGRGNFPPRFSGLQFPNYSSELNVNALELDDSALYLCASSSGGLNEKLFFGSGTQLSVL.